The rows below give T cell receptor beta chains drawn from one sample of a study of Ad26.COV2.S vaccination and SARS-CoV-2 variants. Sequenced by immunoSEQ multiplex PCR; TCRdb stores in-frame clones only, minus some. The table records approximately 140,000 clones, about nine tenths of them present only once. This specimen consisted of peripheral blood, obtained after recovery from COVID-19. These receptors were collected from a human donor who had recovered from COVID-19. CDR3s include the opening cysteine and the closing phenylalanine or tryptophan. Each record gives: D gene, J gene, V gene, clone size, CDR3 DNA, CDR3 protein. D genes are given only for firm matches. The size entry is marked missing in some rows and otherwise reads once, few, many or a size class.

d_call: -; j_call: TRBJ2-2; v_call: TRBV9; clone_size: -; cdr3_nt: TGTGCCAGCAGCGTCCCCGGGGAGCTGTTTTTT; cdr3_aa: CASSVPGELFF
d_call: -; j_call: TRBJ1-4; v_call: TRBV9; clone_size: -; cdr3_nt: TGTGCCAGCAGCCCAACGGGGGGGGCCGGAAAACTGTTTTTT; cdr3_aa: CASSPTGGAGKLFF
d_call: -; j_call: TRBJ1-2; v_call: TRBV7-9; clone_size: few; cdr3_nt: TGTGCCAGCAGCTTAGTCGGGGAGGGCTACACCTTC; cdr3_aa: CASSLVGEGYTF
d_call: -; j_call: TRBJ1-2; v_call: TRBV7-9; clone_size: -; cdr3_nt: TGTGCCAGCAGTCCCGGGACTTCGGATGGCTACACCTTC; cdr3_aa: CASSPGTSDGYTF
d_call: -; j_call: TRBJ2-7; v_call: TRBV18; clone_size: -; cdr3_nt: TGTGCCAGCTCACCACGGGCAAGTTGGTACGAGCAGTACTTC; cdr3_aa: CASSPRASWYEQYF
d_call: -; j_call: TRBJ1-2; v_call: TRBV10-3; clone_size: -; cdr3_nt: TGTGCCATCAGTGAAGGTTTGACTGGCTACACCTTC; cdr3_aa: CAISEGLTGYTF
d_call: -; j_call: TRBJ2-5; v_call: TRBV30; clone_size: -; cdr3_nt: TGTGCCTTTTCCCCGGCGGGAGAGACCCAGTACTTC; cdr3_aa: CAFSPAGETQYF
d_call: -; j_call: TRBJ1-1; v_call: TRBV19; clone_size: -; cdr3_nt: TGTGCCAGTGCGAGGGAGGCGGGAGCTTTCTTT; cdr3_aa: CASAREAGAFF
d_call: -; j_call: TRBJ2-7; v_call: TRBV7-9; clone_size: -; cdr3_nt: TGTGCCAGCAGTTATTTGGACGAGCAGTACTTC; cdr3_aa: CASSYLDEQYF
d_call: -; j_call: TRBJ1-4; v_call: TRBV6-2/TRBV6-3; clone_size: -; cdr3_nt: TGTGCCAGCAGTTACTATCCCACGGGAGAAAAACTGTTTTTT; cdr3_aa: CASSYYPTGEKLFF
d_call: -; j_call: TRBJ2-5; v_call: TRBV30; clone_size: once; cdr3_nt: TGTGCCTGGGGCGGACCTATAGAGACCCAAGAGACCCAGTACTTC; cdr3_aa: CAWGGPIETQETQYF
d_call: -; j_call: TRBJ1-1; v_call: TRBV6-5; clone_size: -; cdr3_nt: TGTGCCACCGCGTACGCACCAGGGTTGAACACTGAAGCTTTCTTT; cdr3_aa: CATAYAPGLNTEAFF
d_call: TRBD1; j_call: TRBJ2-1; v_call: TRBV3-1/TRBV3-2; clone_size: once; cdr3_nt: TGTGCCAGCAGCCAAGAACAGGGGAAGTTCAATGAGCAGTTCTTC; cdr3_aa: CASSQEQGKFNEQFF
d_call: TRBD1; j_call: TRBJ2-3; v_call: TRBV4-3; clone_size: -; cdr3_nt: TGCGCCAGCAGCCAATCGAGCAGGGGGCGGTTAGATACGCAGTATTTT; cdr3_aa: CASSQSSRGRLDTQYF
d_call: TRBD2; j_call: TRBJ2-5; v_call: TRBV28; clone_size: -; cdr3_nt: TGTGCCAGCGGAACCGGGACTAGCGGCCCCTGGGAGACCCAGTACTTC; cdr3_aa: CASGTGTSGPWETQYF
d_call: -; j_call: TRBJ2-7; v_call: TRBV30; clone_size: -; cdr3_nt: TGTGCCTGGAGTACATCCTACGAGCAGTACTTC; cdr3_aa: CAWSTSYEQYF
d_call: -; j_call: TRBJ2-1; v_call: TRBV20-1; clone_size: once; cdr3_nt: TGCAGTGCTAGTACTACAGGCTCCTACAATGAGCAGTTCTTC; cdr3_aa: CSASTTGSYNEQFF
d_call: -; j_call: TRBJ2-3; v_call: TRBV3-1/TRBV3-2; clone_size: -; cdr3_nt: TGTGCCAGCAGCCCTCAGGTTGCCACAGATACGCAGTATTTT; cdr3_aa: CASSPQVATDTQYF
d_call: -; j_call: TRBJ1-5; v_call: TRBV2; clone_size: -; cdr3_nt: TGTGCCAGCAGTGAAGCAGGGGGTGGGAATCAGCCCCAGCATTTT; cdr3_aa: CASSEAGGGNQPQHF
d_call: TRBD2; j_call: TRBJ2-5; v_call: TRBV6-2/TRBV6-3; clone_size: -; cdr3_nt: TGTGCCAGCAGTTACAGAATAGCGGGGGCGGAGGGAGAGACCCAGTACTTC; cdr3_aa: CASSYRIAGAEGETQYF
d_call: -; j_call: TRBJ1-4; v_call: TRBV4-3; clone_size: once; cdr3_nt: TGCGCCAGCAGCCAGAGCCAGGCCTTTAATGAAAAACTGTTTTTT; cdr3_aa: CASSQSQAFNEKLFF
d_call: -; j_call: TRBJ1-6; v_call: TRBV9; clone_size: -; cdr3_nt: TGTGCCAGCAGCGAAGTCACGAGTTCACCCCTCCACTTT; cdr3_aa: CASSEVTSSPLHF
d_call: -; j_call: TRBJ2-5; v_call: TRBV5-1; clone_size: -; cdr3_nt: TGCGCCAGCAGGGTAGAAGAGACCCAGTACTTC; cdr3_aa: CASRVEETQYF
d_call: -; j_call: TRBJ1-3; v_call: TRBV5-1; clone_size: few; cdr3_nt: TGCGCCAGCAGCTTGGAAGGGCAGGGAAACACCATATATTTT; cdr3_aa: CASSLEGQGNTIYF
d_call: TRBD2; j_call: TRBJ2-1; v_call: TRBV10-1; clone_size: -; cdr3_nt: TGCGCCAGCAGTGATAGGGCTAGCGGGGGTTATGAGCAGTTCTTC; cdr3_aa: CASSDRASGGYEQFF
d_call: -; j_call: TRBJ1-4; v_call: TRBV7-2; clone_size: -; cdr3_nt: TGTGCCAGCAGCCCCAAGAGCGCAACTAATGAAAAACTGTTTTTT; cdr3_aa: CASSPKSATNEKLFF
d_call: -; j_call: TRBJ1-1; v_call: TRBV9; clone_size: -; cdr3_nt: TGTGCCAGCAGCGTAGTAGATCGAGGTCTCAACACTGAAGCTTTCTTT; cdr3_aa: CASSVVDRGLNTEAFF
d_call: TRBD1; j_call: TRBJ1-4; v_call: TRBV19; clone_size: -; cdr3_nt: TGTGCCAGTAGTATAGGAGGACAGGGGTTGCAAAAACTGTTTTTT; cdr3_aa: CASSIGGQGLQKLFF
d_call: -; j_call: TRBJ1-1; v_call: TRBV7-2; clone_size: few; cdr3_nt: TGTGCCAGCAGCTTAGCGCTCCATCAGCTTTTGAACACTGAAGCTTTCTTT; cdr3_aa: CASSLALHQLLNTEAFF
d_call: -; j_call: TRBJ1-6; v_call: TRBV9; clone_size: -; cdr3_nt: TGTGCCAGCAGCGTAAATCCGGGATGGGGAAATTCACCCCTCCACTTT; cdr3_aa: CASSVNPGWGNSPLHF
d_call: TRBD2; j_call: TRBJ2-1; v_call: TRBV10-2; clone_size: -; cdr3_nt: TGCGCCAGCAGTACGGGACTAGAGGGCACGGGAAATGAGCAGTTCTTC; cdr3_aa: CASSTGLEGTGNEQFF
d_call: -; j_call: TRBJ2-1; v_call: TRBV30; clone_size: -; cdr3_nt: TGTGCCAGAACCCGGGGGAATGAGCAGTTCTTC; cdr3_aa: CARTRGNEQFF
d_call: TRBD1; j_call: TRBJ2-3; v_call: TRBV19; clone_size: once; cdr3_nt: TGTGCCAGTACCAGGGGGTCCGGCACAGATACGCAGTATTTT; cdr3_aa: CASTRGSGTDTQYF
d_call: -; j_call: TRBJ1-4; v_call: TRBV5-1; clone_size: -; cdr3_nt: TGCGCCAGCAGCAGTTTCGCGGCCGGTAATGAAAAACTGTTTTTT; cdr3_aa: CASSSFAAGNEKLFF
d_call: -; j_call: TRBJ2-6; v_call: TRBV30; clone_size: once; cdr3_nt: TGTGCCTGGAGACGTTACGGGTCCTCTGGGGCCAACGTCCTGACTTTC; cdr3_aa: CAWRRYGSSGANVLTF
d_call: -; j_call: TRBJ2-3; v_call: TRBV5-1; clone_size: -; cdr3_nt: TGCGCCAGCAGCTTGGCCGAGGCAGGGAGAGATACGCAGTATTTT; cdr3_aa: CASSLAEAGRDTQYF
d_call: -; j_call: TRBJ1-5; v_call: TRBV4-1; clone_size: -; cdr3_nt: TGCGCCAGCAGCCAAGATCTGATGGGGGTCCGTCAGCCCCAGCATTTT; cdr3_aa: CASSQDLMGVRQPQHF
d_call: -; j_call: TRBJ1-5; v_call: TRBV27; clone_size: -; cdr3_nt: TGTGCCAAGAGTTGGGGTCTGAATCAGCCCCAGCATTTT; cdr3_aa: CAKSWGLNQPQHF
d_call: TRBD1; j_call: TRBJ2-2; v_call: TRBV11-2; clone_size: -; cdr3_nt: TGTGCCAGCAGCTTAGCTACAGGGGCGCCCACCGGGGAGCTGTTTTTT; cdr3_aa: CASSLATGAPTGELFF
d_call: -; j_call: TRBJ1-6; v_call: TRBV2; clone_size: -; cdr3_nt: TGTGCCAGCAGTGAAGGGGGCTCACCCCTCCACTTT; cdr3_aa: CASSEGGSPLHF
d_call: -; j_call: TRBJ1-1; v_call: TRBV6-2/TRBV6-3; clone_size: -; cdr3_nt: TGTGCCAGCAGCCCCCCCGACAGGCACGTTGGAGGGCTGAACACTGAAGCTTTCTTT; cdr3_aa: CASSPPDRHVGGLNTEAFF
d_call: TRBD1; j_call: TRBJ2-3; v_call: TRBV7-9; clone_size: -; cdr3_nt: TGTGCCAGCAGCTCGACAGGGCTGAGCACAGATACGCAGTATTTT; cdr3_aa: CASSSTGLSTDTQYF
d_call: -; j_call: TRBJ2-7; v_call: TRBV30; clone_size: -; cdr3_nt: TGTGCCTGGAGTGTCAGCGGGCCCTACGAGCAGTACTTC; cdr3_aa: CAWSVSGPYEQYF
d_call: -; j_call: TRBJ2-2; v_call: TRBV9; clone_size: -; cdr3_nt: TGTGCCAGCAGCGTACTTTCCAGCGGGGAGCTGTTTTTT; cdr3_aa: CASSVLSSGELFF
d_call: -; j_call: TRBJ2-3; v_call: TRBV3-1/TRBV3-2; clone_size: -; cdr3_nt: TGTGCCAGCAGCCGAGGGGGAGATACGCAGTATTTT; cdr3_aa: CASSRGGDTQYF
d_call: -; j_call: TRBJ2-3; v_call: TRBV11-2; clone_size: -; cdr3_nt: TGTGCCAGCAGCTTAGGGGAGAGCACAGATACGCAGTATTTT; cdr3_aa: CASSLGESTDTQYF
d_call: TRBD1; j_call: TRBJ1-4; v_call: TRBV19; clone_size: -; cdr3_nt: TGTGCCAGTAAAAATGAGGGGGCGATTAATGAAAAACTGTTTTTT; cdr3_aa: CASKNEGAINEKLFF
d_call: -; j_call: TRBJ1-6; v_call: TRBV18; clone_size: -; cdr3_nt: TGTGCCAGCTCCGAGGGCCAGGATCCACCCCTCCACTTT; cdr3_aa: CASSEGQDPPLHF
d_call: -; j_call: TRBJ1-5; v_call: TRBV7-8; clone_size: few; cdr3_nt: TGTGCCAGCAGCTTAAGCCATGGGAGCAATCAGCCCCAGCATTTT; cdr3_aa: CASSLSHGSNQPQHF
d_call: -; j_call: TRBJ1-5; v_call: TRBV28; clone_size: -; cdr3_nt: TGTGCCAGCAGTTTTGGCAGTGTGAATAGCAATCAGCCCCAGCATTTT; cdr3_aa: CASSFGSVNSNQPQHF
d_call: TRBD1; j_call: TRBJ2-7; v_call: TRBV6-6; clone_size: -; cdr3_nt: TGTGCCAGCAGTTACTCGATGGAGCAGGGGGACTACGAGCAGTACTTC; cdr3_aa: CASSYSMEQGDYEQYF
d_call: -; j_call: TRBJ1-5; v_call: TRBV28; clone_size: -; cdr3_nt: TGTGCCAGCAGTTGGAACCTTGCGGATCAGCCCCAGCATTTT; cdr3_aa: CASSWNLADQPQHF
d_call: -; j_call: TRBJ1-1; v_call: TRBV3-1/TRBV3-2; clone_size: -; cdr3_nt: TGTGCCAGCAGCCAAGTCGCATACACTGAAGCTTTCTTT; cdr3_aa: CASSQVAYTEAFF